One sample yielded the 29 T cell receptor beta chains listed below, sequenced in a study of T cell responses to AZD1222 COVID-19 vaccine. Sequencing used immunoSEQ multiplex PCR; TCRdb keeps in-frame clones, though not all of them. The sample shows 180,000 or so clones, 88% of them seen only once. The source was peripheral blood, collected 28 days after the second AZD1222 dose. The source of these receptors is an adult who received the AZD1222 COVID-19 vaccine.

A note on this clone: Additional DNA sequences in this sample encode the identical CDR3. The rearrangement uses TRBV7-9 and TRBJ1-1, with TRBD1 identical over 10 bases. The V segment lost 3 bases and the J segment 11 bases; nucleotides outside the gene matches: 3. The V gene's germline CDR1 is SEHNR and CDR2 FQNEAQ (reference sequence). There are 12 residues in the CDR3. The CDR3 DNA reads as TGTGCCAGCAGCTTGGGACAGGGGAAGGCTTTCTTT. This encodes CASSLGQGKAFF. The full variable domain, rest sourced from reference TRBV7-9 and TRBJ1-1, is DTGVSQNPRHKITKRGQNVTFRCDPISEHNRLYWYRQTLGQGPEFLTYFQNEAQLEKSRLLSDRFSAERPKGSFSTLEIQRTEQGDSAMYLCASSLGQGKAFFGQGTRLTVV.

The chain joins TRBV19 to TRBJ2-3; 8 bases align to TRBD2. This CDR3 has 15 residues. Unmatched junction bases numbered 7, after V lost 6 bases and J lost 2 bases. Germline CDR1 is LNHDA and CDR2 is SQIVND (reference sequence). CDR3: CASRVAGGPTDTQYF. For the CDR3, the DNA is TGTGCCAGTAGAGTTGCGGGAGGCCCCACAGATACGCAGTATTTT.

The V gene is TRBV18, the J gene TRBJ1-3; D unresolved. V shed 1 base and J shed 0 bases, with 10 bases lying between them. Germline V gene data show CDR1 as KGHSH and CDR2 as LQKENI. The CDR3 consists of 16 residues. The CDR3 nucleotides are TGTGCCAGCTCACCACAATCTACCCGCTCTGGAAACACCATATATTTT. Amino acid sequence: CASSPQSTRSGNTIYF.

The chain uses TRBV7-9 and TRBJ2-3; D is ambiguous. The germline gives CDR1 SEHNR, CDR2 FQNEAQ (reference sequence). V was clipped by 5 bases and J by 3 bases, with 0 bases between them. The CDR3 runs 10 residues. The CDR3 protein is CASSTDTQYF. The CDR3 DNA reads TGTGCCAGCAGCACAGATACGCAGTATTTT.

The V call is TRBV2, the J call TRBJ2-7; 7 bases fit TRBD1. This CDR3 is 12 amino acids long. Germline lookup yields CDR1 SNHLY and CDR2 FYNNEI. V was pared by 4 bases and J by 3 bases, with 0 bases of the junction left unmatched. The chain's CDR3 is CASSGDSYEQYF. The CDR3 DNA follows: TGTGCCAGCAGTGGGGACAGCTACGAGCAGTACTTC.

The chain couples TRBV7-2 to TRBJ2-5; possible D gene TRBD2, 6 bases. CDR1 is SGHTA and CDR2 is FQGNSA in the germline V gene. V was shortened by 1 base and J by 1 base, with 7 bases between the two germline ends. The CDR3 has 14 residues. Here the CDR3 reads CASSLVGGQETQYF. The CDR3 bases are TGTGCCAGCAGCTTAGTCGGGGGCCAAGAGACCCAGTACTTC.

CDR3 residues: CASSLLEGSPQYF. For the CDR3, the DNA is TGTGCCAGCAGCTTACTGGAGGGCTCCCCGCAGTACTTC. The V gene is TRBV7-2, the J gene TRBJ2-7, with D tentatively TRBD2 (6 bases). The V gene lost 2 bases and the J gene lost 9 bases, with 14 bases spanning the gap. Germline V gene lookup returns CDR1 SGHTA and CDR2 FQGNSA. This CDR3 spans 13 amino acids. Complete variable domain (other parts from reference TRBV7-2 and TRBJ2-7): GAGVSQSPSNKVTEKGKDVELRCDPISGHTALYWYRQSLGQGLEFLIYFQGNSAPDKSGLPSDRFSAERTGGSVSTLTIQRTQQEDSAVYLCASSLLEGSPQYFGPGTRLTVT.

The J gene is TRBJ2-1, the V gene TRBV11-3; D gene ambiguous. The CDR3 spans 13 residues. Germline V gene sequence: CDR1 SGHNT, CDR2 YENEEA. Trimming cost V 4 bases and J 7 bases, with 11 bases left between them. Here the CDR3 reads CASSSGLTNEQFF. CDR3 in DNA: TGTGCCAGCAGCTCCGGATTAACAAATGAGCAGTTCTTC.

This rearrangement joins TRBV5-6 to TRBJ2-2; D is unresolved. Trimming cost V 0 bases and J 4 bases, with 4 bases left between them. The CDR3 is 13 residues long. The germline gives CDR1 SGHDT, CDR2 YYEEEE. The CDR3 region has the DNA TGTGCCAGCAGCTTGGTGTCCACCGGGGAGCTGTTTTTT. Protein product: CASSLVSTGELFF.

This clone was seen just once. The V and J genes are TRBV28 and TRBJ1-1, with 7 bases identical to TRBD1. The CDR3 covers 16 residues. Trimming at V came to 0 bases and at J to 4 bases, leaving 8 bases not matched to a gene. Germline V gene sequence: CDR1 MDHEN, CDR2 SYDVKM. The CDR3 loop reads CASSLWTGSLGTEAFF. CDR3 sequence (DNA): TGTGCCAGCAGTTTATGGACAGGGTCTCTCGGCACTGAAGCTTTCTTT.

This clone was observed once. The rearrangement links TRBV6-1 to TRBJ1-4, with D uncertain. The CDR3 runs to 14 residues. From germline, CDR1 is MNHNS and CDR2 SASEGT. The ends were cut back, 3 bases at V and 6 bases at J, with 11 bases in the middle. The CDR3 region has the DNA TGTGCCAGCAGTGAGTGGCAGAAGGATGAAAAACTGTTTTTT. It encodes CASSEWQKDEKLFF.

J is TRBJ2-3 and V is TRBV19; D remains unclear. This CDR3 region has 17 residues. In germline, CDR1 is LNHDA, CDR2 SQIVND (reference sequence). Trimming shortened V by 0 bases and J by 11 bases, and 24 bases separated the two germline ends. CDR3 sequence reads: CASSIEAPLGPPLGQYF. Written as DNA, the CDR3 is TGTGCCAGTAGTATAGAGGCGCCTCTCGGTCCTCCACTGGGGCAGTATTTT.

The chain combines TRBV3-1 (or the pseudogene TRBV3-2) with TRBJ2-3, with D perhaps given as TRBD1 or TRBD2 (5 bases each). Between the trimmed V and J ends, which lost 2 bases and 6 bases, there was a span of 18 bases. Per germline, CDR1 LGHDT and CDR2 YNNKEL (reference sequence). The CDR3 is made up of 16 amino acids. CDR3 coding DNA: TGTGCCAGCAGCCAACCGGGCCAGGGACGCTGGGATACGCAGTATTTT. Translation gives CASSQPGQGRWDTQYF.

The rearrangement links TRBV5-1 to TRBJ2-7; D gene uncertain. V dropped 3 bases and J dropped 3 bases, with 13 bases sitting between them. This CDR3 has 14 residues. Germline V gene sequence: CDR1 SGHRS, CDR2 YFSETQ. The CDR3 here is CASSSGRQVYEQYF. CDR3 nucleotide sequence: TGCGCCAGCAGCTCCGGACGGCAAGTCTACGAGCAGTACTTC. Using reference TRBV5-1 and TRBJ2-7 for the parts outside the CDR3, the full variable domain is KAGVTQTPRYLIKTRGQQVTLSCSPISGHRSVSWYQQTPGQGLQFLFEYFSETQRNKGNFPGRFSGRQFSNSRSEMNVSTLELGDSALYLCASSSGRQVYEQYFGPGTRLTVT.

The V call is TRBV6-5, the J call TRBJ1-5; D is possibly TRBD1 (6 bases). V dropped 3 bases and J dropped 7 bases, with 19 bases sitting between them. There are 16 residues in the CDR3. The V gene's germline CDR1 is MNHEY and CDR2 SVGAGI. CDR3: CASSYAQGTPRQPQHF. CDR3 sequence (DNA): TGTGCCAGCAGTTATGCCCAGGGGACCCCCAGGCAGCCCCAGCATTTT.

V gene TRBV7-9 combines with J gene TRBJ2-2, with 9 nucleotides matching TRBD2. The CDR3 totals 18 residues. The V and J ends lost 5 bases and 6 bases, in that order; junction bases with no gene match: 16. Germline V lookup: CDR1 SEHNR, CDR2 FQNEAQ (reference sequence). The CDR3 protein is CASSASGTSLRGAGELFF. CDR3 sequence (DNA): TGTGCCAGCAGCGCCTCCGGGACTAGCCTAAGAGGAGCCGGGGAGCTGTTTTTT.

The V gene is TRBV5-1, the J gene TRBJ1-5; D might be TRBD1 (5 bases). CDR1 is SGHRS, CDR2 YFSETQ, per germline. There are 15 residues in the CDR3. The V gene lost 0 bases and the J gene lost 4 bases, with 11 bases spanning the gap. Written as DNA, the CDR3 is TGCGCCAGCAGCTTGGGGGGCAGGGAGAATCAGCCCCAGCATTTT. Its protein product is CASSLGGRENQPQHF.

The chain uses TRBV7-3 and TRBJ2-5; D is perhaps TRBD1 or TRBD2 (6 bases each). Germline V gene sequence: CDR1 SGHTA, CDR2 FQGTGA. The CDR3 is made up of 14 amino acids. Trimming cost V 5 bases and J 5 bases, with 15 bases left between them. CDR3 sequence: CASSQGGRGETQYF. DNA for the CDR3: TGTGCCAGCAGCCAAGGGGGGCGCGGGGAGACCCAGTACTTC.

Here the CDR3 DNA reads TGTGCCACCAGCAGAGGAGTAAGGGACAGGGGCCCCGGTGAGCAGTTCTTC. Its protein is CATSRGVRDRGPGEQFF. The chain uses TRBV15 and TRBJ2-1; 10 positions match TRBD1. V trimming: 1 base; J trimming: 9 bases; junction bases outside the gene matches: 12. Germline V gives CDR1 LNHNV, CDR2 YYDKDF (reference sequence). The CDR3 covers 17 residues.

The gene calls are TRBV3-1 (or the pseudogene TRBV3-2) and TRBJ2-7, with D possibly being TRBD1 (6 bases). The germline V gene encodes CDR1 LGHDT and CDR2 YNNKEL (reference sequence). The CDR3 is 16 amino acids. V was shortened by 2 bases and J by 4 bases, with 18 bases between the two germline ends. Here the CDR3 reads CASSQLGQTGRYEQYF. The CDR3 nucleotides read TGTGCCAGCAGCCAACTTGGACAGACTGGAAGGTACGAGCAGTACTTC.

V usage is TRBV9 and J usage is TRBJ2-2; TRBD1 aligns across 8 bases. The CDR3 is made up of 17 amino acids. The V segment lost 0 bases and the J segment 4 bases; nucleotides outside the gene matches: 8. Per the germline V gene, CDR1 is SGDLS and CDR2 is YYNGEE. In nucleotides, the CDR3 is TGTGCCAGCAGCGTAGGAGCTACAGGGGGAAGCACCGGGGAGCTGTTTTTT. Its protein is CASSVGATGGSTGELFF.

This clone was detected only a few times. V gene TRBV28 combines with J gene TRBJ2-6; D is unresolved. Trimming shortened V by 4 bases and J by 4 bases, and 5 bases separated the two germline ends. There are 13 residues in the CDR3. CDR1 is MDHEN and CDR2 is SYDVKM in the germline V gene. The DNA of the CDR3 is TGTGCCAGCAGTTCGCCAGGGGCCAACGTCCTGACTTTC. This translates into CASSSPGANVLTF.

The CDR3 DNA is TGTGCCAGCAGCGTAAATCCCGCTAGCACAGATACGCAGTATTTT. Translating gives CASSVNPASTDTQYF. The V call is TRBV9, the J call TRBJ2-3; D not resolved. This CDR3 has 15 amino acids. V lost 1 base to trimming and J lost 0 bases, with 9 bases between them. CDR1 SGDLS and CDR2 YYNGEE come from the germline V gene.

V usage is TRBV7-2 and J usage is TRBJ2-2; no clear D. The germline gives CDR1 SGHTA, CDR2 FQGNSA. CDR3 length equals 14 residues. Trimming took off 6 bases at V and 0 bases at J, with 8 bases between the two ends. The chain's CDR3 is CASRGGPNTGELFF. CDR3 nucleotide sequence: TGTGCCAGCAGGGGCGGACCGAACACCGGGGAGCTGTTTTTT.

The chain joins TRBV4-1 to TRBJ2-3; D is unclear. Germline V CDR1 and CDR2: MGHRA, YSYEKL. This CDR3 region has 16 residues. V gave up 0 bases and J gave up 0 bases, with 10 bases separating them. The CDR3 spells CASSQDVASSTDTQYF. The CDR3 DNA reads TGCGCCAGCAGCCAAGATGTCGCGTCTAGCACAGATACGCAGTATTTT.

V gene TRBV9 combines with J gene TRBJ2-3; D ambiguous. CDR1 and CDR2 from the germline V gene are SGDLS and YYNGEE. The V and J ends lost 0 bases and 5 bases respectively, with 13 bases between them. The CDR3 is 15 residues long. The CDR3 bases are TGTGCCAGCAGCGTAGAAGGTGGAGCCGGAGATACGCAGTATTTT. Translation gives CASSVEGGAGDTQYF.

CDR3 loop: CASSLGPRGLGSTDTQYF. The CDR3 coding sequence is TGTGCCAGCAGCTTAGGGCCCCGCGGGCTAGGCAGCACAGATACGCAGTATTTT. The chain employs TRBV7-2 and TRBJ2-3, with D possibly matching TRBD2 (5 bases). This CDR3 contains 18 residues. The V gene lost 1 base and the J gene lost 0 bases, with 17 bases spanning the gap. Germline V gene data show CDR1 as SGHTA and CDR2 as FQGNSA.

A note on this clone: One end of the junction varies from germline; a read error may be responsible. This chain connects TRBV5-6 to TRBJ2-7, with D possibly called TRBD1 or TRBD2 (5 bases each). Germline values: CDR1 SGHDT, CDR2 YYEEEE. This CDR3 spans 14 amino acids. The CDR3 region is CASSSRDGSDEQYF. DNA of the CDR3: TGTGCCAGCAGCTCACGGGACGGCTCCGACGAGCAGTACTTC.

V usage is TRBV3-1 (or the pseudogene TRBV3-2) and J usage is TRBJ2-3; tentative D call: TRBD1 (5 bases). Germline loops: CDR1 LGHDT, CDR2 YNNKEL (reference sequence). Between the trimmed V and J ends, which lost 0 bases and 3 bases, there was a span of 10 bases. The CDR3 sequence is 15 residues long. In DNA, the CDR3 is TGTGCCAGCAGCCAAGAGCAGGGAAGAACAGATACGCAGTATTTT. The encoded protein is CASSQEQGRTDTQYF.